The 26 T cell receptor beta chains in this list originate from one sample, sequenced in a study of blood T cell repertoires in COVID-19. Produced via immunoSEQ multiplex PCR; TCRdb's table is partial and in-frame only. The sample carries about 240,000 clones, 82% recorded once. Sequencing was carried out using peripheral blood. The receptor set was obtained from a woman older than 75 with COVID-19, enrolled during active disease.

The table lists this clone with a count of one. The V call is TRBV5-6, the J call TRBJ1-5; 9 bases fit TRBD1. J gave up 4 bases and V 4 bases, and 9 bases lay outside the gene matches. CDR3 length equals 16 residues. Germline V gene data show CDR1 as SGHDT and CDR2 as YYEEEE. The CDR3 DNA sequence: TGTGCCAGCAGCGCATCCGGGACAGGGATGAATCAGCCCCAGCATTTT. This gives the protein CASSASGTGMNQPQHF. Supplemented by reference TRBV5-6 and TRBJ1-5, the full variable domain reads DAGVTQSPTHLIKTRGQQVTLRCSPKSGHDTVSWYQQALGQGPQFIFQYYEEEERQRGNFPDRFSGHQFPNYSSELNVNALLLGDSALYLCASSASGTGMNQPQHFGDGTRLSIL.

This chain uses TRBV27 with TRBJ2-1; TRBD2 aligns across 10 bases. This CDR3 spans 17 amino acids. Germline lookup yields CDR1 MNHEY and CDR2 SMNVEV (reference sequence). V dropped 5 bases and J dropped 6; count of bases not matched to a gene: 13. The CDR3 here is CASSPGWRSGGANEQFF. As DNA, the CDR3 is TGTGCCAGCAGTCCGGGGTGGCGCAGCGGGGGGGCCAATGAGCAGTTCTTC.

The CDR3 sequence: CASSYSLTRRADTQYF. The CDR3 DNA sequence: TGTGCCAGCAGTTACTCTCTGACTAGAAGGGCAGATACGCAGTATTTT. The V gene is TRBV6-2 or TRBV6-3, the J gene TRBJ2-3; tentatively, D is TRBD2 (6 bases). Per the germline V gene, CDR1 is MNHEY and CDR2 is SVGEGT. Trimming stripped 0 bases from V and 4 bases from J, with 14 bases between. CDR3 length: 16 residues.

The chain links TRBV3-1 (or the pseudogene TRBV3-2) to TRBJ1-1, with D perhaps TRBD1 (6 bases). Germline assignment: CDR1 LGHDT and CDR2 YNNKEL (reference sequence). This CDR3 contains 15 residues. Trimming took off 4 bases at V and 3 bases at J, with 15 bases between the two ends. The CDR3 loop is CASSLTGGVYTEAFF. CDR3 nucleotide sequence: TGTGCCAGCAGCCTAACTGGGGGCGTCTACACTGAAGCTTTCTTT.

This clone was seen only once. The rearrangement uses TRBV6-5 and TRBJ2-6; no definite D call. The CDR3 consists of 16 residues. CDR1 and CDR2 from the germline V gene are MNHEY and SVGAGI. Trimming removed 0 bases at V and 0 bases at J, with 6 bases between. CDR3 amino acids: CASSYSVISGANVLTF. For the CDR3, the DNA is TGTGCCAGCAGTTACTCCGTTATCTCTGGGGCCAACGTCCTGACTTTC.

The J gene is TRBJ2-4, the V gene TRBV5-1; 10 bases match TRBD2. The CDR3 is 18 residues long. Germline CDR1 is SGHRS and CDR2 is YFSETQ. V gave up 4 bases and J gave up 3 bases; unmatched junction bases: 13. The CDR3 is CASSPHVPIAGGKNIQYF. CDR3 in DNA: TGCGCCAGCAGCCCTCACGTCCCAATAGCGGGAGGCAAAAACATTCAGTACTTC.

The chain uses TRBV6-2 or TRBV6-3 and TRBJ2-3, with 11 bases that match TRBD2. The germline gives CDR1 MNHEY, CDR2 SVGEGT. V was clipped by 5 bases and J by 1 base; unmatched bases: 5. The CDR3 contains 16 residues. CDR3: CASSDTSGRGTDTQYF. The DNA of the CDR3 is TGTGCCAGCAGTGATACTAGCGGGAGAGGCACAGATACGCAGTATTTT.

This clone was recorded a few times. The chain uses TRBV3-1 (or the pseudogene TRBV3-2) and TRBJ2-2; TRBD1 might be the D (7 bases). The CDR3 has 13 residues. Germline V gives CDR1 LGHDT, CDR2 YNNKEL (reference sequence). Trimming stripped 7 bases from V and 6 bases from J, with 12 bases between. In DNA form, the CDR3 reads TGTGCCAGCACCCAGGGGGGATCCGGGGAGCTGTTTTTT. Amino acids: CASTQGGSGELFF.

This sequence joins TRBV6-5 and TRBJ2-3; 9 nucleotides align to TRBD2. V was pared by 4 bases and J by 4 bases, with 9 bases of the junction left unmatched. The CDR3 has 16 residues. From germline, CDR1 is MNHEY and CDR2 SVGAGI. The CDR3 reads CASSSPGTSWSDTQYF. CDR3 DNA sequence: TGTGCCAGCAGTTCGCCCGGGACTAGCTGGTCAGATACGCAGTATTTT.

This clone was seen many times. This chain uses TRBV19 with TRBJ2-1; TRBD2 agrees at 9 bases. This CDR3 is 15 amino acids long. Losses at the gene ends were 5 bases for V and 6 bases for J; bases not matched to a gene: 8. Germline CDR1 reads LNHDA; CDR2 reads SQIVND (reference sequence). The CDR3 protein is CASSFSGSVGNEQFF. The CDR3 region has the DNA TGTGCCAGTAGTTTTAGCGGGAGTGTTGGCAATGAGCAGTTCTTC.

The chain links TRBV4-1 to TRBJ1-5; 7 bases are a match to TRBD1. The CDR3 contains 15 residues. The germline V gene has CDR1 MGHRA and CDR2 YSYEKL. Unmatched junction bases numbered 7, after V lost 4 bases and J lost 4 bases. As DNA, the CDR3 is TGCGCCAGCAGCCGACCGGACAGGTTGAATCAGCCCCAGCATTTT. Protein sequence: CASSRPDRLNQPQHF.

Only a few counts were recorded for this clone. V is TRBV9 and J is TRBJ1-2; D is perhaps TRBD1 (5 bases). The V gene's germline CDR1 is SGDLS and CDR2 YYNGEE. Deletions cut 0 bases from V and 2 bases from J, with 23 bases between. There are 19 residues in the CDR3. The CDR3 DNA reads as TGTGCCAGCAGCGTAGATGGCAGGGTGAGGTACAATGACAACTATGGCTACACCTTC. Its translation: CASSVDGRVRYNDNYGYTF.

V usage is TRBV30 and J usage is TRBJ2-7; D is unclear. Germline V gives CDR1 GTSNPN, CDR2 SVGIG (reference sequence). Trimming took 2 bases from V and 3 from J, leaving 8 bases between them. This CDR3 is 12 amino acids long. The CDR3 nucleotides read TGTGCCTGGAGTTGGAGCGTCTACGAGCAGTACTTC. Its protein is CAWSWSVYEQYF.

The J gene is TRBJ1-2, the V gene TRBV19; TRBD1 might be the D (6 bases). The germline V gene encodes CDR1 LNHDA and CDR2 SQIVND (reference sequence). This CDR3 contains 12 residues. Deletions cut 5 bases from V and 4 bases from J, with 8 bases between. As DNA, the CDR3 is TGTGCCAGTAGTTCGACAGGCTATGGCTACACCTTC. Its translation: CASSSTGYGYTF. Full variable domain (remainder filled in from reference TRBV19 and TRBJ1-2): DGGITQSPKYLFRKEGQNVTLSCEQNLNHDAMYWYRQDPGQGLRLIYYSQIVNDFQKGDIAEGYSVSREKKESFPLTVTSAQKNPTAFYLCASSSTGYGYTFGSGTRLTVV.

The chain couples TRBV5-4 to TRBJ2-2, with unresolved D. Trimming cost V 4 bases and J 1 base, with 8 bases left between them. The germline V gene has CDR1 SGHNT and CDR2 YYREEE (reference sequence). The CDR3 length is 14 residues. The CDR3 region is CASSPPVNTGELFF. The CDR3 nucleotides are TGTGCCAGCAGCCCCCCAGTGAACACCGGGGAGCTGTTTTTT.

Only a few counts were recorded for this clone. This chain connects TRBV9 to TRBJ1-3, with TRBD1 identical over 10 bases. V shed 4 bases, J shed 2 bases, and the junction held 3 bases outside the gene matches. Germline V gives CDR1 SGDLS, CDR2 YYNGEE. This CDR3 contains 15 residues. CDR3: CASSPGTGAGNTIYF. The CDR3 coding sequence is TGTGCCAGCAGCCCCGGGACAGGGGCTGGAAACACCATATATTTT.

CDR3 loop: CATQPTGTPSYEQYF. The CDR3 DNA follows: TGTGCCACCCAGCCCACAGGGACCCCCTCCTACGAGCAGTACTTC. The rearrangement uses TRBV19 and TRBJ2-7, with D possibly matching TRBD1 (6 bases). The CDR3 loop spans 15 amino acids. CDR1 is LNHDA, CDR2 SQIVND, per germline (reference sequence). V was trimmed by 10 bases and J by 0 bases, leaving 19 bases between them.

This clone showed up just a few times. The J gene is TRBJ2-2, the V gene TRBV9; tentative D call: TRBD2 (6 bases). The CDR3 runs to 17 residues. V shed 0 bases and J shed 2 bases, with 14 bases lying between them. Germline V gene sequence: CDR1 SGDLS, CDR2 YYNGEE. CDR3 in DNA: TGTGCCAGCAGCGTAGGTGGCGGGGCGCGAAACACCGGGGAGCTGTTTTTT. Translating it yields CASSVGGGARNTGELFF.

This chain joins TRBV18 and TRBJ2-2, with 9 positions matching TRBD1. Germline-derived CDR1 and CDR2 are KGHSH and LQKENI. V lost 3 bases to trimming and J lost 5 bases; unmatched junction nucleotides: 7. The length of the CDR3 is 16 residues. This CDR3 is CASSPPGTGSTGELFF. The CDR3 nucleotides read TGTGCCAGCTCACCCCCCGGGACAGGGTCTACCGGGGAGCTGTTTTTT.

The V call is TRBV7-5, the J call TRBJ1-1; whether TRBD1, the table's D call, matches the DNA was not checked. TRBV7-5 is shown as a pseudogene. There are 10 residues in the CDR3. In DNA, the CDR3 is TGTGCCAGGACAGGCACTGAAGCTTTCTTT. It yields the protein CARTGTEAFF.

The chain employs TRBV9 and TRBJ2-7, with 8 bases matching TRBD2. J gave up 2 bases and V 9 bases, and 13 bases lay outside the gene matches. Germline CDR1 and CDR2: SGDLS and YYNGEE. CDR3 size: 15 residues. CDR3 sequence: CAISSGGAITYEQYF. The CDR3 DNA follows: TGTGCCATCTCATCCGGGGGGGCCATAACCTACGAGCAGTACTTC. Supplemented by reference TRBV9 and TRBJ2-7, the full variable domain reads DSGVTQTPKHLITATGQRVTLRCSPRSGDLSVYWYQQSLDQGLQFLIQYYNGEERAKGNILERFSAQQFPDLHSELNLSSLELGDSALYFCAISSGGAITYEQYFGPGTRLTVT.

The chain links TRBV7-9 to TRBJ2-5; the D is unclear. The length of the CDR3 is 13 residues. Trimming stripped 2 bases from V and 5 bases from J, with 9 bases between. In germline, CDR1 is SEHNR, CDR2 FQNEAQ (reference sequence). CDR3 bases: TGTGCCAGCAGCTTAAACAGCTGGGAGACCCAGTACTTC. As protein: CASSLNSWETQYF.

This clone was counted a single time. The gene calls are TRBV11-2 and TRBJ2-5; 9 bases are a match to TRBD1. The CDR3 runs to 17 residues. Germline CDR1 SGHAT, CDR2 FQNNGV. The junction had 8 bases not matched to a gene; V was cut back by 1 base and J by 2 bases. The CDR3 loop is CASSLGHTGGRQETQYF. The DNA of the CDR3 is TGTGCCAGCAGCTTAGGCCATACAGGGGGCAGGCAAGAGACCCAGTACTTC.

This chain connects TRBV10-3 to TRBJ2-5; no clear D gene. CDR1 ENHRY and CDR2 SYGVKD come from the germline V gene. This CDR3 contains 13 residues. V lost 2 bases to trimming and J lost 0 bases, with 4 bases between them. The chain's CDR3 is CAISETDQETQYF. CDR3 nucleotides: TGTGCCATCAGTGAGACAGACCAAGAGACCCAGTACTTC.

CDR3 sequence reads: CASRRQGAGELFF. CDR3 nucleotide sequence: TGTGCCAGCAGACGACAGGGGGCCGGGGAGCTGTTTTTT. This chain connects TRBV3-1 (or the pseudogene TRBV3-2) to TRBJ2-2; 9 bases match TRBD1. Trimming cost V 6 bases and J 6 bases; bases outside gene matches: 2. CDR3 size: 13 residues. Germline values: CDR1 LGHDT, CDR2 YNNKEL (reference sequence).

The genes are TRBV3-1 (or the pseudogene TRBV3-2) and TRBJ2-3, with TRBD1 as a possible D gene (6 bases). Trimming left V 4 bases short and J 2 bases short, with 13 bases between. CDR1 is LGHDT and CDR2 is YNNKEL in the germline V gene (reference sequence). The CDR3 is made up of 15 amino acids. The CDR3 loop is CASSLLRGSTDTQYF. The CDR3 DNA sequence: TGTGCCAGCAGCCTGCTGAGGGGGTCCACAGATACGCAGTATTTT.